A single T cell receptor beta chain is shown here with its context. This may arise from a read error, as a much more abundant clone is one base away. This sample is part of a study of molecular identifiers for immune sequencing clone quantification. It was with previously described methods and listed TCR primers that bulk TCR libraries were made. From the PCR reads, TCRdb called clonotypes with MiXCR, one entry per CDR3 protein. The sample lists nearly 55,000 distinct CDR3 sequences; around 33% were seen once. The CDR3 runs to 15 residues. The germline gives CDR1 SGHVS, CDR2 FNYEAQ. Sequenced: naive CD8+ T cells from blood, with Jurkat cell RNA spiked in. As for subset: FACS-sorted CD8+CD4-CCR7+CD45RA+ naive T cells. The receptor comes from a human donor in good health. Some libraries in this study had Jurkat cell RNA spiked in. The chain combines TRBV7-6 with TRBJ2-3; 8 bases agree with TRBD1. In DNA, the CDR3 is TGTGCCAGCAGCGATACAGGGGGAGGCGCAGATACGCTGTATTTT. This translates into CASSDTGGGADTLYF.